This T cell receptor (beta chain) was sequenced during a study of molecular identifiers for immune sequencing clone quantification. Broader study findings: In CMV-specific effectors, clones above 20 copies held over 99% of molecules; naive, under 1%.

This clonotype has at least ten counts. Its antigen is unidentified. The length of the CDR3 is 13 residues. V was pared by 1 base and J by 6 bases, with 8 bases between. Germline V gives CDR1 SGHDT, CDR2 YYEEEE. TCRdb re-derived calls from the PCR reads in MiXCR, one entry per CDR3 protein. The sample contains some 91,000 distinct CDR3 sequences, approximately 25% of which appear only once. The receptor comes from a human donor in good health. Some libraries in this study had Jurkat cell RNA spiked in. The chain carries TRBV5-6 and TRBJ2-1, with D possibly being TRBD2 (5 bases). Sequenced sample: naive CD8+ T cells from blood, with Jurkat cell RNA spiked in. Subset noted: FACS-sorted CD8+CD4-CCR7+CD45RA+ naive T cells. In DNA, the CDR3 is TGTGCCAGCAGCTTGTCCCTAGCCAATGAGCAGTTCTTC. It is translated as CASSLSLANEQFF.